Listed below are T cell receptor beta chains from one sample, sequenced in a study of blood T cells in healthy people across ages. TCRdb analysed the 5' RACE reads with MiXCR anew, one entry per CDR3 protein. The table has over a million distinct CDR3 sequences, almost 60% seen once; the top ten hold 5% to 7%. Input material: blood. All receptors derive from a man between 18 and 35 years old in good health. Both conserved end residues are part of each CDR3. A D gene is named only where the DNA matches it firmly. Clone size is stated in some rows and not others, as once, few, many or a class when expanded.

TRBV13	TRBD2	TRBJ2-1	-	TGTGCCAGCAGACCGGGACTAGCGCAAAATGAGCAGTTCTTC	CASRPGLAQNEQFF
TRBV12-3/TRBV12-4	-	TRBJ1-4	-	TGTGCCAGCAGTACGACGCTAGGCGGTAATGAAAAACTGTTTTTT	CASSTTLGGNEKLFF
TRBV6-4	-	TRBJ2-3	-	TGTGCCAGCAGTGAACAGAGGGCCGGAGATACGCAGTATTTT	CASSEQRAGDTQYF
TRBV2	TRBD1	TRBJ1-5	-	TGTGCCAGCACACACAGGGGTAGCAATCAGCCCCAGCATTTT	CASTHRGSNQPQHF
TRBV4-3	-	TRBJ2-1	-	TGCGCCAGCAGCGACCTCGCCGGGGGATCGGGATACAATGAGCAGTTCTTC	CASSDLAGGSGYNEQFF
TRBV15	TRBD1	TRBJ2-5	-	TGTGCCACCAGCGGCGGGACAGGGTCCTACAAGCAGTACTTC	CATSGGTGSYKQYF
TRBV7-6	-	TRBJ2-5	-	TGTGCCAGCAGCTTAGCCCGGCCAGAGACCCAGTACTTC	CASSLARPETQYF
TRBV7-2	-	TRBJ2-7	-	TGTGCCAGCAGCTTACCAGGGGCCCTCTCCTACGAGCAGTACTTC	CASSLPGALSYEQYF
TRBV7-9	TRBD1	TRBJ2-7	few	TGTGCCAGCCAGGGACAGCCACCCTACGAGCAGTACTTC	CASQGQPPYEQYF
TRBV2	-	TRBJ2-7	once	TGTGCCAGCAGTGACGGGACTCTCTCCTACGAGCAGTACTTC	CASSDGTLSYEQYF
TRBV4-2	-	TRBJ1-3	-	TGTGCCAGCAGCCAAGTATCCCAGGACTCTGGAAACACCATATATTTT	CASSQVSQDSGNTIYF
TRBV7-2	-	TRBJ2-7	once	TGTGCCAGCAGCACCCCGAGCCTTGTCTACGAGCAGTACTTC	CASSTPSLVYEQYF
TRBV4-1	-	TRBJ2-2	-	TGCGCCAGCAGCCAATGGGTTGAGGGTGGGGAGCTGTTTTTT	CASSQWVEGGELFF
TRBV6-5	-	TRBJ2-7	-	TGTGCCAGCAGTTACCAGGGGGGATCCTACGAGCAGTACTTC	CASSYQGGSYEQYF
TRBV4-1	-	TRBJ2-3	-	TGCGCCAGCAGCCAAGGGGGCGGACCGAACACCGATACGCAGTATTTT	CASSQGGGPNTDTQYF
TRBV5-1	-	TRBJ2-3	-	TGCGCCAGCAGCTTGGTTGCGACCAGAACAGATACGCAGTATTTT	CASSLVATRTDTQYF
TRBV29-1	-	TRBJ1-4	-	TGCAGCGTTGAAAGTGAGGGAGTGGTTTCAACTAATGAAAAACTGTTTTTT	CSVESEGVVSTNEKLFF
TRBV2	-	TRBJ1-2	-	TGTGCCAGCAGAGGACAGAGCCCTGGTGGCTACACCTTC	CASRGQSPGGYTF
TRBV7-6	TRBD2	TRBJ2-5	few	TGTGCCAGCAGCTTAGGACTGACTAGCGGGAGTGGTGAGACCCAGTACTTC	CASSLGLTSGSGETQYF
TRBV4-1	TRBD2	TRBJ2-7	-	TGCGCCAGCAGCCCAACTAGCGATTCCTTCTACGAGCAGTACTTC	CASSPTSDSFYEQYF
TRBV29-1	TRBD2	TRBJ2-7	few	TGCAGCGTGAAGGTTAGCGGGAGGTACGAGCAGTACTTC	CSVKVSGRYEQYF
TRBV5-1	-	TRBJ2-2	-	TGCGCCAGCAGCTTCGAGGGCGGGACCACCGGGGAGCTGTTTTTT	CASSFEGGTTGELFF
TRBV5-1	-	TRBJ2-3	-	TGCGCCAGCAGCTTGGACAGCGGATACACAGATACGCAGTATTTT	CASSLDSGYTDTQYF
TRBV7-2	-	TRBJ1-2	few	TGTGCCAGCAGCTTTCTCGTCGATAACTATGGCTACACCTTC	CASSFLVDNYGYTF
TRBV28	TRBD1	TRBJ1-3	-	TGTGCCAGCAGGGATCTCCCGGGACAGGGGTCGGCTGGAAACACCATATATTTT	CASRDLPGQGSAGNTIYF
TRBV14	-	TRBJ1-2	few	TGTGCCAGCAGCCAAACAGAGTCGAACCATTTCAACTATGGCTACACCTTC	CASSQTESNHFNYGYTF
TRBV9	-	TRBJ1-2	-	TGTGCCAGCAGCGTAGTCAGGGATGAGCCTAACTATGGCTACACCTTC	CASSVVRDEPNYGYTF
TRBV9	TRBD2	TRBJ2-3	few	TGTGCCAGCAGCGTAGGTCTAGCGGTACTTGACGGGGATACGCAGTATTTT	CASSVGLAVLDGDTQYF
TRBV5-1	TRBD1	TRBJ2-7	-	TGCGCCAGCAGCGAGGGACAGGGCTTATCCTACGAGCAGTACTTC	CASSEGQGLSYEQYF
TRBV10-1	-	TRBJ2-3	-	TGCGCCAGCAGTGAGTCGCCCCCCTCCGTTTGGGGCACAGATACGCAGTATTTT	CASSESPPSVWGTDTQYF
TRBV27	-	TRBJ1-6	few	TGTGCCAGCAGTTCCAATTCGGTGGGTATGCGATATAATTCACCCCTCCACTTT	CASSSNSVGMRYNSPLHF
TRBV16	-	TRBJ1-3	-	TGTGCCAGCACCGAGGGACCAAACTCTGGAAACACCATATATTTT	CASTEGPNSGNTIYF
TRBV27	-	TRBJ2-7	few	TGTGCCAGCAGTTTATCGGGGGTGGGTAGCTACGAGCAGTACTTC	CASSLSGVGSYEQYF
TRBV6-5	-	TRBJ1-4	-	TGTGCCAGCAGTTACTCGGCTCAGGGAGAAAAACTGTTTTTT	CASSYSAQGEKLFF
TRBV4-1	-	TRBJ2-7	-	TGCGCCAGCAGCCTAAAGCAAGGACCCGCCGCATACGAGCAGTACTTC	CASSLKQGPAAYEQYF
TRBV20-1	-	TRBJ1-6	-	TGCAGTGCTAGACGGGGCAGGGGTGAAGGTTCACCCCTCCACTTT	CSARRGRGEGSPLHF
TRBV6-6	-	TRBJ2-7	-	TGTGCCAGCATGAGAGACCTAAGAGGCTCCTACGAGCAGTACTTC	CASMRDLRGSYEQYF
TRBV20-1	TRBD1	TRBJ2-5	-	TGCAGTGCTAGAGACCTCGCGGGACAGGGGCCAGAGACCCAGTACTTC	CSARDLAGQGPETQYF
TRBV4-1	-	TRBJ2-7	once	TGCGCCAGCAGCCTGACATTTGGCGCAGGGATAGCCTACGAGCAGTACTTC	CASSLTFGAGIAYEQYF
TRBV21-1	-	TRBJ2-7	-	TGTGCCAGCAGCAAAAAGAAGGTCTGGACAGCCTCGTTCGAGCAGTACTTC	CASSKKKVWTASFEQYF
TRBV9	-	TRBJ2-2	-	TGTGCCAGCAGCGTGCCAGCCACCGGGGAGCTGTTTTTT	CASSVPATGELFF
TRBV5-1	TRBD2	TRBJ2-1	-	TGCGCCAGCAGCTTGGAAGCGGGGGCGGGCAATGAGCAGTTCTTC	CASSLEAGAGNEQFF
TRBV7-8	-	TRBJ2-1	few	TGTGCCAGCAGCTTATCAGGGATCCATGAGCAGTTCTTC	CASSLSGIHEQFF
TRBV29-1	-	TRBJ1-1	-	TGCAGCGTCCTGCGAGGGGAGCGCTGGACAGCTCAAAACACTGAAGCTTTCTTT	CSVLRGERWTAQNTEAFF
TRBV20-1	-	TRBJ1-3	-	TGCAGTGCTAGACTGGAAACGGGGGGAAACACCATATATTTT	CSARLETGGNTIYF
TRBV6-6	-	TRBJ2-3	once	TGTGCCAGCAGTTACTCGCTAGGGAAGGGAACAGATACGCAGTATTTT	CASSYSLGKGTDTQYF
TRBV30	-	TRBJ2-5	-	TGTGCCACCAGGGACCCCGGGGGTTTGGAGCAGTACTTC	CATRDPGGLEQYF
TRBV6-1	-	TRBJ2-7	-	TGTGCCAGCAGTGAACTCCAGACTAGGAAGTACTTC	CASSELQTRKYF
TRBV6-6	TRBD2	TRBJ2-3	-	TGTGCCAGCAGTGGGACTAGCTCTATCACAGATACGCAGTATTTT	CASSGTSSITDTQYF
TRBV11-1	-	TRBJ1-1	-	TGTGCCAGCAGCTTAGTATCGGCGGGCACAATGAACACTGAAGCTTTCTTT	CASSLVSAGTMNTEAFF
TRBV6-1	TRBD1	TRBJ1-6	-	TGTGCCAGCAAAAACAAATCGATTTCCGGGACAGGTATCCTTCTCCTCCACTTT	CASKNKSISGTGILLLHF
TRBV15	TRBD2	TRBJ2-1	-	TGTGCCACCGGCAGAAACGGACTAGCGGGGGGCAATGAGCAGTTCTTC	CATGRNGLAGGNEQFF
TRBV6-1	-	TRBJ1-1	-	TGTGCCAGCAGTGAAGCGCTAGGGGTGGGGACTGAAGCTTTCTTT	CASSEALGVGTEAFF
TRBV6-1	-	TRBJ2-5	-	TGTGCCAGCATTGCAGGGGTTGCACAAGAGCAGTACTTC	CASIAGVAQEQYF
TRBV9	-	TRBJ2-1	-	TGTGCCAGCAGCGCGACCGGAGACCCAGTCAATGAGCAGTTCTTC	CASSATGDPVNEQFF
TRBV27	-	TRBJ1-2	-	TGTGCCAGCAGCCCATCCCCCGGTCCTTGGGGTGGCTACACCTTC	CASSPSPGPWGGYTF
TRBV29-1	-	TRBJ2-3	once	TGCAGCGGGACCGCCTTTAGCGCCGATACGCAGTATTTT	CSGTAFSADTQYF